The clone carrying this T cell receptor beta chain appeared many times. Its cognate antigen is unknown. The sample comes from a study of T cell repertoires in cytomegalovirus infection. Background on the study: Both CMV infection and a matching HLA type were indicated by public TCR beta signatures.

MiXCR, applied by TCRdb to the reads, yields one record per CDR3 protein. The data show some 920,000 distinct CDR3 sequences, with around 32% seen just once and roughly 13% held by the top ten. V dropped 5 bases and J dropped 0 bases, with 8 bases sitting between them. The V gene's germline CDR1 is SGHVS and CDR2 FQNEAQ. This CDR3 is built from 13 residues. The V gene is TRBV7-8, the J gene TRBJ2-7; unclear D gene. The receptor was derived from a human donor in good health (CMV status not recorded). Some clones in this sample may be carry-over from other donors' samples. Specimen: cultured CD8+ T cells from PBMCs, collected from culture after CMV antigen stimulation. The chain's CDR3 is CASSPTASYEQYV. The CDR3 nucleotides are TGTGCCAGCAGCCCCACGGCCTCCTACGAGCAGTACGTC.